This TCR beta chain was documented in a study of blood T cell repertoires in COVID-19. Study-level background: COVID-19 samples from acute and convalescent phases originated in the United States, Italy and Spain. From T cells, B-cell-depleted T cells, or PBMCs came the material, which was cDNA or gDNA.

Per germline, CDR1 SGHAT and CDR2 FQDESV (reference sequence). This CDR3 comprises 15 residues. The V end lost 3 bases, the J end lost 2 bases, and 11 bases lay between the germline ends. Source study methods: Amplification with reference gene primers provided the estimates of nucleated cell counts. Sequenced by immunoSEQ multiplex PCR; TCRdb stores in-frame clones only, minus some. That table furnishes V, J and clone size, whereas the DNA furnished D and trimming. The repertoire holds a few hundred thousand clones, about 82% seen once, with more than 9% in the top ten. This clonotype was obtained from a woman of 80 years or more with acute or convalescent COVID-19. What was sequenced was peripheral blood. The chain carries TRBV11-1 and TRBJ2-1, with D hard to call. The CDR3 reads CASSLAPLTYNEQFF. The CDR3 nucleotides read TGTGCCAGCAGCTTGGCACCCCTTACCTACAATGAGCAGTTCTTC.